The next 26 T cell receptor beta chains were all read from a single sample in a study of blood T cell repertoires in COVID-19. The repertoire was sequenced with immunoSEQ multiplex PCR; TCRdb's copy has only in-frame clones and lacks some. The sample shows about 260,000 clones, 83% of them seen only once. The sequencing input was peripheral blood. Receptors were obtained from a man in his 60s who had recovered from COVID-19.

This rearrangement joins TRBV12-5 to TRBJ2-1, with 9 bases aligning to TRBD2. V lost 0 bases to trimming and J lost 1 base; unmatched junction nucleotides: 1. The CDR3 is 16 amino acids. From germline, CDR1 is LGHNT and CDR2 FRNRAP. Written as DNA, the CDR3 is TGTGCTAGTGGTTTGGTAACTAGCGGGTCCTACAATGAGCAGTTCTTC. Residues: CASGLVTSGSYNEQFF.

The rearrangement links TRBV28 to TRBJ2-7; D might be TRBD1 (6 bases). Trimming shortened V by 5 bases and J by 7 bases, and 18 bases separated the two germline ends. The germline V gene encodes CDR1 MDHEN and CDR2 SYDVKM. The CDR3 is 14 residues long. The CDR3 DNA sequence: TGTGCCAGCAGTCTCGCGGACAGAATCTGTGAGCAGTACTTC. Its protein product is CASSLADRICEQYF.

The V gene is TRBV6-1, the J gene TRBJ1-4; a weak D match, TRBD1 (6 bases). CDR3 length equals 15 residues. With 2 bases removed from V and 6 bases from J, the gap between germline ends came to 13 bases. The germline CDR1 and CDR2 sequences are MNHNS and SASEGT. Written as DNA, the CDR3 is TGTGCCAGCAGTGAATCAGGGGCGGTTTATGAAAAACTGTTTTTT. Protein: CASSESGAVYEKLFF.

The rearrangement links TRBV5-4 to TRBJ2-6; 9 bases align to TRBD1. V trimming: 4 bases; J trimming: 0 bases; junction bases outside the gene matches: 5. The length of the CDR3 is 17 residues. Germline V CDR1 and CDR2: SGHNT, YYREEE (reference sequence). The CDR3 coding sequence is TGTGCCAGCAGCACCGGGACAGGGTTCTCTGGGGCCAACGTCCTGACTTTC. This codes for CASSTGTGFSGANVLTF.

J is TRBJ1-1 and V is TRBV5-6; TRBD1 agrees at 7 bases. The germline gives CDR1 SGHDT, CDR2 YYEEEE. The CDR3 is 14 residues long. J lost 2 bases, V lost 5 bases, and 6 bases had no gene match. The CDR3 bases are TGTGCCAGCAGACGCGACAGGGTAAACACTGAAGCTTTCTTT. Translating it yields CASRRDRVNTEAFF.

This clone was counted between two and nine times. The CDR3 region is CASSRGGGSNEKLFF. The CDR3 DNA is TGCGCCAGCAGCAGAGGCGGGGGTTCTAATGAAAAACTGTTTTTT. The V gene is TRBV5-1, the J gene TRBJ1-4; maybe TRBD1 (5 bases). Germline assignment: CDR1 SGHRS and CDR2 YFSETQ. Trimming stripped 4 bases from V and 3 bases from J, with 13 bases between. The CDR3 is 15 residues long.

The table lists this clone with a few counts. The chain joins TRBV30 to TRBJ2-7; the D is unclear. This CDR3 has 13 residues. Between the trimmed V and J ends, which lost 0 bases and 3 bases, there was a span of 9 bases. Germline V gives CDR1 GTSNPN, CDR2 SVGIG (reference sequence). In nucleotides, the CDR3 is TGTGCCTGGAGTGTAAACACATACTACGAGCAGTACTTC. It specifies CAWSVNTYYEQYF. Full variable domain (missing parts from reference TRBV30 and TRBJ2-7): SQTIHQWPATLVQPVGSPLSLECTVEGTSNPNLYWYRQAAGRGLQLLFYSVGIGQISSEVPQNLSASRPQDRQFILSSKKLLLSDSGFYLCAWSVNTYYEQYFGPGTRLTVT.

This clone has only a few counts. The chain links TRBV12-5 to TRBJ1-1; TRBD1 aligns across 9 bases. This CDR3 is built from 17 residues. V lost 4 bases to trimming and J lost 4 bases; unmatched junction nucleotides: 13. Germline V lookup: CDR1 LGHNT, CDR2 FRNRAP. The CDR3 DNA follows: TGTGCTAGTGGTTCTGGGGGCTTGGGACAGGGCGTCACTGAAGCTTTCTTT. It translates to CASGSGGLGQGVTEAFF.

The chain combines TRBV11-1 with TRBJ2-3; the match to TRBD2 covers 11 bases. Germline V lookup: CDR1 SGHAT, CDR2 FQDESV (reference sequence). V gave up 1 base and J gave up 1 base; unmatched junction bases: 1. The CDR3 runs to 16 residues. The CDR3 nucleotides are TGTGCCAGCAGCTTAGGACTAGCGGGACGCACAGATACGCAGTATTTT. Its translation is CASSLGLAGRTDTQYF.

The count of this clone is one. The rearrangement joins TRBV4-2 to TRBJ1-5; D unclear. CDR3 size: 13 residues. Per germline, CDR1 LGHNA and CDR2 YNFKEQ. Trimming took off 1 base at V and 5 bases at J, with 6 bases between the two ends. The CDR3 is CASSQGRDQPQHF. DNA of the CDR3: TGTGCCAGCAGCCAAGGGAGGGATCAGCCCCAGCATTTT.

The V call is TRBV6-1, the J call TRBJ2-3, with 10 positions matching TRBD2. CDR1 and CDR2 (germline): MNHNS, SASEGT. The CDR3 totals 14 residues. The junction had 2 bases not matched to a gene; V was cut back by 2 bases and J by 6 bases. The CDR3 coding sequence is TGTGCCAGCAGTGAACTAGCGGGGGCGGATACGCAGTATTTT. It specifies CASSELAGADTQYF.

The chain carries TRBV3-1 (or the pseudogene TRBV3-2) and TRBJ1-2; TRBD1 matches 7 bases. This CDR3 is 15 amino acids long. CDR1 LGHDT and CDR2 YNNKEL come from the germline V gene (reference sequence). After removal of 6 bases from V and 6 bases from J, the junction contained 13 bases not matched to a gene. This chain's CDR3 is CASRSRDSQYNGYTF. CDR3 in DNA: TGTGCCAGCAGATCCCGGGACAGCCAATATAATGGCTACACCTTC.

The rearrangement links TRBV5-4 to TRBJ2-5; 15 bases are a match to TRBD2. The CDR3 loop spans 16 amino acids. Germline V gene lookup returns CDR1 SGHNT and CDR2 YYREEE (reference sequence). J gave up 8 bases and V 3 bases, and 8 bases lay outside the gene matches. As DNA, the CDR3 is TGTGCCAGCAGCTCAGACCCGGGACTAGCGGGAGGTACCCAGTACTTC. It yields the protein CASSSDPGLAGGTQYF.

The rearrangement uses TRBV6-2 or TRBV6-3 and TRBJ2-7; TRBD1 might be the D (6 bases). V shed 4 bases and J shed 3 bases, with 13 bases lying between them. The germline gives CDR1 MNHEY, CDR2 SVGEGT. This CDR3 comprises 14 residues. CDR3 DNA sequence: TGTGCCAGCAGTTCGCCGGCCAGGGGCTACGAGCAGTACTTC. Its protein product is CASSSPARGYEQYF.

The chain links TRBV30 to TRBJ2-3, with D possibly TRBD1 on 6 matching bases. The V and J ends lost 0 bases and 0 bases respectively, with 7 bases between them. The CDR3 has 14 amino acids. Germline V lookup: CDR1 GTSNPN, CDR2 SVGIG (reference sequence). The CDR3 loop reads CAWSVQGSTDTQYF. DNA for the CDR3: TGTGCCTGGAGTGTACAGGGAAGCACAGATACGCAGTATTTT.

V usage is TRBV27 and J usage is TRBJ1-2; 7 bases line up with TRBD1. The CDR3 extends over 14 amino acids. Trimming at V came to 5 bases and at J to 0 bases, leaving 3 bases not matched to a gene. Germline-derived CDR1 and CDR2 are MNHEY and SMNVEV (reference sequence). The CDR3 loop is CASSGDRTNYGYTF. CDR3 coding DNA: TGTGCCAGCAGTGGGGACAGAACTAACTATGGCTACACCTTC.

The chain recombines TRBV3-1 (or the pseudogene TRBV3-2) with TRBJ2-1; 7 bases line up with TRBD1. With 1 base clipped from V and 3 bases from J, the junction kept 12 bases outside the gene matches. From germline, CDR1 is LGHDT and CDR2 YNNKEL (reference sequence). This CDR3 has 18 residues. The CDR3 here is CASSQVFVDRVIYNEQFF. In nucleotides, the CDR3 is TGTGCCAGCAGCCAAGTGTTTGTTGACAGGGTAATCTACAATGAGCAGTTCTTC.

The chain employs TRBV7-9 and TRBJ1-5; D unresolved. The CDR3 has 15 residues. From germline, CDR1 is SEHNR and CDR2 FQNEAQ (reference sequence). Between the trimmed V and J ends, which lost 1 base and 5 bases, there was a span of 12 bases. CDR3 protein: CASSLGAGVHQPQHF. CDR3 nucleotide sequence: TGTGCCAGCAGCTTAGGCGCCGGGGTCCATCAGCCCCAGCATTTT.

This chain links TRBV18 with TRBJ2-3, with TRBD2 matching 16 bases. V was pared by 0 bases and J by 3 bases, with 3 bases of the junction left unmatched. CDR3 length equals 18 residues. In germline, CDR1 is KGHSH, CDR2 LQKENI. The CDR3, as DNA: TGTGCCAGCTCACCACCGGGACTAGCGGGGGGGCTAACAGATACGCAGTATTTT. As protein: CASSPPGLAGGLTDTQYF.

The gene calls are TRBV27 and TRBJ2-1; a weak D match, TRBD2 (6 bases). Germline-derived CDR1 and CDR2 are MNHEY and SMNVEV (reference sequence). The V end was cut by 6 bases, the J end by 0 bases, with 12 bases between. The CDR3 sequence is 15 residues long. The CDR3 DNA reads TGTGCCAGCAGCCAGACGGGAGACTCCTACAATGAGCAGTTCTTC. It yields the protein CASSQTGDSYNEQFF.

The genes are TRBV4-2 and TRBJ2-6, with 7 bases aligning to TRBD1. J lost 0 bases, V lost 3 bases, and 5 bases had no gene match. The CDR3 length is 17 residues. The germline CDR1 and CDR2 sequences are LGHNA and YNFKEQ. As DNA, the CDR3 is TGTGCCAGCAGCCAGGCCAGGGGGAACTCTGGGGCCAACGTCCTGACTTTC. This encodes CASSQARGNSGANVLTF.

J is TRBJ2-3 and V is TRBV18, with 7 bases aligning to TRBD1. Germline CDR1 KGHSH, CDR2 LQKENI. This CDR3 comprises 15 residues. V lost 3 bases, J lost 4 bases, and 7 bases stayed unmatched. This chain's CDR3 is CASSPYSQGADTQYF. The CDR3 nucleotides read TGTGCCAGCTCACCCTATTCTCAGGGGGCAGATACGCAGTATTTT.

The chain carries TRBV10-3 and TRBJ2-7; a possible D gene is TRBD2 (5 bases). V lost 8 bases and J 5 bases, leaving 10 bases between the germline ends. The CDR3 contains 11 residues. Germline values: CDR1 ENHRY, CDR2 SYGVKD. The CDR3 nucleotides are TGTGCCATCGGGGTGAGGGACGAGCAGTACTTC. Translation: CAIGVRDEQYF.

This clone was detected once. V is TRBV7-9 and J is TRBJ2-6; TRBD1 aligns across 9 bases. The ends lost 5 bases at V and 2 bases at J; junction bases unmatched: 4. The CDR3 is 16 residues long. The germline CDR1 and CDR2 sequences are SEHNR and FQNEAQ (reference sequence). CDR3 nucleotide sequence: TGTGCCAGCAGCCCCGGGACAGGGCCTGGGGCCAACGTCCTGACTTTC. It encodes CASSPGTGPGANVLTF. Combining the CDR3 with reference TRBV7-9 and TRBJ2-6 gives the whole variable domain DTGVSQNPRHKITKRGQNVTFRCDPISEHNRLYWYRQTLGQGPEFLTYFQNEAQLEKSRLLSDRFSAERPKGSFSTLEIQRTEQGDSAMYLCASSPGTGPGANVLTFGAGSRLTVL.

V gene TRBV19 combines with J gene TRBJ1-5; a possible D gene is TRBD1 (6 bases). Germline V gene lookup returns CDR1 LNHDA and CDR2 SQIVND (reference sequence). This CDR3 spans 15 amino acids. Trimming took off 3 bases at V and 5 bases at J, with 14 bases between the two ends. The CDR3 DNA follows: TGTGCCAGTAGTATGTCCGGGACATTCGATCAGCCCCAGCATTTT. This gives the protein CASSMSGTFDQPQHF.

The chain has TRBV27 and TRBJ1-1, with D perhaps TRBD1 (5 bases). CDR1 MNHEY and CDR2 SMNVEV come from the germline V gene (reference sequence). This CDR3 comprises 13 residues. With 1 base removed from V and 4 bases from J, the gap between germline ends came to 7 bases. The CDR3 reads CASSLFGGTEAFF. The CDR3 DNA reads as TGTGCCAGCAGTTTATTCGGGGGCACTGAAGCTTTCTTT.